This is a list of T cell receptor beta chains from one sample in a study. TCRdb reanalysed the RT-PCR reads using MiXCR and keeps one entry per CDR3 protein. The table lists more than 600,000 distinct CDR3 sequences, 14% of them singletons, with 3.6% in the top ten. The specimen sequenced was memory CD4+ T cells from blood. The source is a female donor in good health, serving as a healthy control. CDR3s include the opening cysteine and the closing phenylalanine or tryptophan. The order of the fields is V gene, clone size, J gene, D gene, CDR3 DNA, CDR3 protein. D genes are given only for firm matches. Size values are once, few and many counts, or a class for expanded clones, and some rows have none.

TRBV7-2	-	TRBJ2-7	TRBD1	TGTGCCAGCAGCACGGACAGGGGAACCCACTACGAGCAGTACTTC	CASSTDRGTHYEQYF
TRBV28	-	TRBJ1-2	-	TGTGCCAGCAGTTTAATAGGGGTTGGCTATGGCTACACCTTC	CASSLIGVGYGYTF
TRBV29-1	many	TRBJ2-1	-	TGCAGCGTTGGGGGGGTTCGAGGGAACGATGAGCAGTTCTTC	CSVGGVRGNDEQFF
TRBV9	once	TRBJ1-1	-	TGTGCCAGCAGCGTAACAGTGACGAACACTGAAGCTTTCTTT	CASSVTVTNTEAFF
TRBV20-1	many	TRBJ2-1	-	TGCAGTGCTACACAGGTCCCTCAGCAGTTCTTC	CSATQVPQQFF
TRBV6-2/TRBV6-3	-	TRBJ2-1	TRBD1	TGTGCCAGCAGTCCCTTGACAGGGGCGACCTACAATGAGCAGTTCTTC	CASSPLTGATYNEQFF
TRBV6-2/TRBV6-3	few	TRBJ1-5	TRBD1	TGTGCCAGCAGTCCCCCAGGGGGGGGCGACAATCAGCCCCAGCATTTT	CASSPPGGGDNQPQHF
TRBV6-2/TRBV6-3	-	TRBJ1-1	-	TGTGCCAGCAGTTACCAGGCCCTGAACACTGAAGCTTTCTTT	CASSYQALNTEAFF
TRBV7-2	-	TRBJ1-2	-	TGTGCCAGCAGCCCTAGCGGGGTGGCCTATGGCTACACCTTC	CASSPSGVAYGYTF
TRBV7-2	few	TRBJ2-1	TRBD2	TGTGCCAGCAGCTTAGCGTTTAGGCGGGAGGTGGCAAATGAGCAGTTCTTC	CASSLAFRREVANEQFF
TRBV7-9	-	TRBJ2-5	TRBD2	TGTGCCAGCAGTTTCGGGGGGGCTAGAGAGACCCAGTACTTC	CASSFGGARETQYF
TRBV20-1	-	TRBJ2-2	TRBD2	TGCAGTGCTCGTAGCGGGGGACTGAACACCGGGGAGCTGTTTTTT	CSARSGGLNTGELFF
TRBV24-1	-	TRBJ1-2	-	TGTGCCACCAGTGACCCCTTGACAGATTCAACTACTCCCGGGGGCTACACCTTC	CATSDPLTDSTTPGGYTF
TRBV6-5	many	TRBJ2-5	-	TGTGCCAGCAGTCAAACGAGACAGACCCAGTACTTC	CASSQTRQTQYF
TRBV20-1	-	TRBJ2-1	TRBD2	TGCAGTGCTAGAGGAAATAGCGGGGGGGCCTACAATGAGCAGTTCTTC	CSARGNSGGAYNEQFF
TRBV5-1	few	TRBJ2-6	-	TGCGCCAGCAGCTTCCAGGGTGGGGCCAACGTCCTGACTTTC	CASSFQGGANVLTF
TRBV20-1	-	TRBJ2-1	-	TGCAGTGCCCTTACCCGAGGGGGGACCCACAATGAGCAGTTCTTC	CSALTRGGTHNEQFF
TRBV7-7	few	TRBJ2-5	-	TGTGCTAGCAGCTTAGACCGTTTTTTAGAGACCCAGTACTTC	CASSLDRFLETQYF
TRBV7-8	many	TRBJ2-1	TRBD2	TGTGCCAGCAGTCGACTGGGGAAGACTAGCCCTTCGCGTCCGTTCTTC	CASSRLGKTSPSRPFF
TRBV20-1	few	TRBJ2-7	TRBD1	TGCAGTGCGGCCCCCGGGACAGATAGTTCCGAGCAGTACTTC	CSAAPGTDSSEQYF
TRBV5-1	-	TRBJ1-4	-	TGCGCCAGCAGCTTCGGCGGAGAGGGTGAAAAACTGTTTTTT	CASSFGGEGEKLFF
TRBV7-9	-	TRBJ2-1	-	TGTGCCAGCAGCTTAATCGGCGATGAGCAGTTCTTC	CASSLIGDEQFF